A single sample is the source of the 12 T cell receptor beta chains below, sequenced in a study of breast tumors, draining lymph nodes, adjacent tissues. MiXCR, run by TCRdb on the multiplex PCR reads, gives a single entry per CDR3 protein. Among roughly 49,000 distinct CDR3 sequences listed, about 40% were seen once. The sequenced material came from breast tumor tissue. The receptors here all came from a female donor with breast cancer. Some clones in this sample may be carry-over from other donors' samples.

The rearrangement links TRBV7-2 to TRBJ1-2; D uncertain. The CDR3 has 15 amino acids. Trimming left V 5 bases short and J 4 bases short, with 17 bases between. Germline V gene lookup returns CDR1 SGHTA and CDR2 FQGNSA. CDR3 nucleotides: TGTGCCAGCAGCGCCCTTAGTGGAGCTCCCTATGGCTACACCTTC. This translates into CASSALSGAPYGYTF. The full variable domain, its missing parts supplied by reference TRBV7-2 and TRBJ1-2, is GAGVSQSPSNKVTEKGKDVELRCDPISGHTALYWYRQSLGQGLEFLIYFQGNSAPDKSGLPSDRFSAERTGGSVSTLTIQRTQQEDSAVYLCASSALSGAPYGYTFGSGTRLTVV.

The rearrangement joins TRBV7-8 to TRBJ2-1; D uncertain. CDR3 length: 12 residues. The germline V gene has CDR1 SGHVS and CDR2 FQNEAQ. V lost 8 bases and J lost 7, with 12 bases in between. DNA of the CDR3: TGTGCCAGCCGTCGACACGCAAATGAGCAGTTCTTC. This codes for CASRRHANEQFF.

The gene calls are TRBV4-1 and TRBJ2-3; 12 bases line up with TRBD2. V shed 3 bases and J 4 bases; nucleotides not matched to a gene: 5. The CDR3 contains 16 residues. Germline-derived CDR1 and CDR2 are MGHRA and YSYEKL. The CDR3: CASSQEGLAGADTQYF. The DNA of the CDR3 is TGCGCCAGCAGCCAGGAGGGACTAGCGGGCGCAGATACGCAGTATTTT.

The rearrangement joins TRBV20-1 to TRBJ2-5; 11 positions match TRBD2. The V and J ends lost 1 base and 5 bases, in that order; junction bases with no gene match: 6. The germline CDR1 and CDR2 sequences are DFQATT and SNEGSKA (reference sequence). CDR3 length equals 15 residues. This CDR3 reads CSARVLAGDTETQYF. The CDR3 nucleotides read TGCAGTGCTAGAGTACTAGCGGGAGATACGGAGACCCAGTACTTC.

This chain uses TRBV7-3 with TRBJ1-6; D is undetermined. Trimming cost V 6 bases and J 5 bases, with 11 bases left between them. This CDR3 region has 14 residues. Looked up from germline, CDR1 is SGHTA and CDR2 is FQGTGA. The CDR3 loop is CASRLSANNSPLHF. The CDR3 DNA follows: TGTGCCAGCAGGTTGTCAGCCAATAATTCACCCCTCCACTTT.

This clonotype was seen at least ten times. The chain combines TRBV20-1 with TRBJ2-7; D perhaps matches TRBD2 (6 bases). CDR3 length: 12 amino acids. V dropped 1 base and J dropped 5 bases, with 9 bases sitting between them. The V gene's germline CDR1 is DFQATT and CDR2 SNEGSKA (reference sequence). CDR3 nucleotides: TGCAGTGCTAGAGTACTAGCCGACGAGCAGTACTTC. Amino acids: CSARVLADEQYF.

This clonotype came up many times. The rearrangement joins TRBV27 to TRBJ1-5; tentative D call: TRBD1 (5 bases). This CDR3 spans 14 amino acids. Per germline, CDR1 MNHEY and CDR2 SMNVEV (reference sequence). V was shortened by 8 bases and J by 1 base, with 12 bases between the two germline ends. CDR3 sequence: CASWGGESNQPQHF. In DNA form, the CDR3 reads TGTGCCAGCTGGGGAGGGGAAAGCAATCAGCCCCAGCATTTT.

This clonotype was counted many times. This rearrangement joins TRBV6-2 or TRBV6-3 to TRBJ2-5; no firm D call. Trimming took off 6 bases at V and 5 bases at J, with 7 bases between the two ends. Germline V gene data show CDR1 as MNHEY and CDR2 as SVGEGT. The CDR3 consists of 11 residues. The CDR3 loop is CASSYPETQYF. The CDR3 region has the DNA TGTGCCAGCAGCTACCCGGAGACCCAGTACTTC.

At least ten counts were recorded for this clonotype. The chain carries TRBV24-1 and TRBJ2-1, with 8 positions matching TRBD2. CDR1 and CDR2 (germline): KGHDR, SFDVKD. Trimming cost V 7 bases and J 2 bases; bases outside gene matches: 6. The CDR3 loop spans 15 amino acids. The CDR3 DNA sequence: TGTGCCACCAGGGACTCTAGCGGGCCCTACAATGAGCAGTTCTTC. This encodes CATRDSSGPYNEQFF.

A note on this clonotype: Given a much more abundant clone one base away, this may be a read error. Because the CDR3 is missing its conserved closing phenylalanine or tryptophan, this is likely a read error. The CDR3 reads CASSSSGYNEQFL. The CDR3 nucleotides read TGTGCCAGCAGCTCTAGCGGTTACAATGAGCAGTTCCTC. This chain uses TRBV12-3 or TRBV12-4 with TRBJ2-1; TRBD2 agrees at 7 bases. CDR3 length: 13 residues. V shed 6 bases and J 4 bases; nucleotides not matched to a gene: 3.

The chain joins TRBV7-9 to TRBJ1-4; 8 nucleotides align to TRBD1. The CDR3 has 15 amino acids. Trimming at V came to 6 bases and at J to 1 base, leaving 4 bases not matched to a gene. Per germline, CDR1 SEHNR and CDR2 FQNEAQ (reference sequence). The CDR3 DNA follows: TGTGCCAGCAGTACCGGGACAGGAACTAATGAAAAACTGTTTTTT. It translates to CASSTGTGTNEKLFF.

This sequence joins TRBV7-9 and TRBJ1-6; D not certain. Germline CDR1 is SEHNR and CDR2 is FQNEAQ (reference sequence). Trimming took off 2 bases at V and 13 bases at J, with 0 bases between the two ends. This CDR3 comprises 9 residues. CDR3 loop: CASSLPLHF. CDR3 DNA sequence: TGTGCCAGCAGCTTACCCCTCCACTTT.